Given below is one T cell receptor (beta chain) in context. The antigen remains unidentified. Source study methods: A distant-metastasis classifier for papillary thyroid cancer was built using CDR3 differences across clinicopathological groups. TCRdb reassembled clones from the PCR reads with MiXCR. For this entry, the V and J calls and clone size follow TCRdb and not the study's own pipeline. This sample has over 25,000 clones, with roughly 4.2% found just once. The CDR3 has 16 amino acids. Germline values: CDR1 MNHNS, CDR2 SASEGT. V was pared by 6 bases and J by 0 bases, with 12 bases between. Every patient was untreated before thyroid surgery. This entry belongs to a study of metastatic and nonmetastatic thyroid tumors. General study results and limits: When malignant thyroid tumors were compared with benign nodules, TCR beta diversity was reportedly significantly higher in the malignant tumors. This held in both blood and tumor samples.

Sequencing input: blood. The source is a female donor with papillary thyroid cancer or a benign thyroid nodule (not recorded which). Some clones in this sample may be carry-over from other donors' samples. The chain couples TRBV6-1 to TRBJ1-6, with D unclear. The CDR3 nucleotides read TGTGCCAGCAGAAGGACGCCGAGCTCCTATAATTCACCCCTCCACTTT. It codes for CASRRTPSSYNSPLHF.